This T cell receptor (beta chain) derives from a study of CD8+ T cells in alopecia areata. Study-wide results and limits: Alphabeta T cells residing in normal skin are also sequenced in scalp samples. Scalp clonality, along with expanded CD8+ clones among the top 100, was significantly decreased by tofacitinib. An increase in clonality over normal scalp was evident in lesional scalp, especially alopecia totalis/universalis.

Described treatment: oral pan-JAK inhibitor, 5-10 mg twice daily. A note on this clone: Its antigen remains unidentified.

Germline CDR1 and CDR2: SGHDN and FVKESK. Trimming pared 4 bases from V and 16 bases from J, leaving 20 bases between. This CDR3 comprises 13 residues. cDNA serving as the sequencing template came from extracted, reverse transcribed RNA. Assay used: immunoSEQ multiplex PCR; TCRdb lists only in-frame clones, some missing. This table holds some 190,000 clones, roughly three fifths found once. The clonotype originates from a human donor with alopecia areata. This chain joins TRBV14 and TRBJ2-1; a weak D match, TRBD2 (6 bases). This specimen consisted of CD4+ T cells sorted from blood, obtained between weeks 43 and 45, from a patient treated with tofacitinib. The CDR3 DNA reads as TGTGCCAGCAGCCCCCGAATAGTGGGGGGAGTATTCTTC. It specifies CASSPRIVGGVFF. Supplemented by reference TRBV14 and TRBJ2-1, the full variable domain reads EAGVTQFPSHSVIEKGQTVTLRCDPISGHDNLYWYRRVMGKEIKFLLHFVKESKQDESGMPNNRFLAERTGGTYSTLKVQPAELEDSGVYFCASSPRIVGGVFFGPGTRLTVL.